The 26 T cell receptor beta chains reported below all come from one sample, sequenced in a study of shared clonotypes between healthy human individuals. Naive CD8 isolation took CD45RO-negative cells positively selected for CCR7 and excluded terminally differentiated effector memory CD45RA+ cells. Assay used: immunoSEQ multiplex PCR; TCRdb lists only in-frame clones, some missing. The sample lists millions of clones; about 95% were seen once. Sequenced: naive CD8+ T cells sorted from blood. All receptors derive from a man between 18 and 29 years old in good health.

The genes are TRBV7-8 and TRBJ2-1; 7 positions match TRBD2. The CDR3 runs 16 residues. The V and J ends lost 8 bases and 2 bases, in that order; junction bases with no gene match: 12. The germline V gene encodes CDR1 SGHVS and CDR2 FQNEAQ. DNA for the CDR3: TGTGCCAGCGAATCCTGGGGGGGAGCGACCTACAATGAGCAGTTCTTC. It yields the protein CASESWGGATYNEQFF. The whole variable domain, remainder taken from reference TRBV7-8 and TRBJ2-1, is GAGVSQSPRYKVAKRGQDVALRCDPISGHVSLFWYQQALGQGPEFLTYFQNEAQLDKSGLPSDRFFAERPEGSVSTLKIQRTQQEDSAVYLCASESWGGATYNEQFFGPGTRLTVL.

This chain uses TRBV27 with TRBJ2-3; D gene ambiguous. This CDR3 is 13 amino acids long. CDR1 is MNHEY and CDR2 is SMNVEV in the germline V gene (reference sequence). V was shortened by 3 bases and J by 4 bases, with 8 bases between the two germline ends. This CDR3 reads CASSFHVADTQYF. The CDR3 DNA is TGTGCCAGCAGTTTCCATGTCGCAGATACGCAGTATTTT.

The gene calls are TRBV10-3 and TRBJ2-1; 12 bases are a match to TRBD2. This CDR3 comprises 15 residues. V lost 7 bases and J lost 7; bases outside the gene matches: 8. Germline CDR1 reads ENHRY; CDR2 reads SYGVKD. In DNA form, the CDR3 reads TGTGCCATCAAGCCTAGCGGGAGGGCTGGGAATGAGCAGTTCTTC. This gives the protein CAIKPSGRAGNEQFF.

The chain is built from TRBV13 and TRBJ1-1; D perhaps matches TRBD1 (6 bases). The V gene's germline CDR1 is PRHDT and CDR2 FYEKMQ (reference sequence). The CDR3 loop spans 17 amino acids. Deletions cut 0 bases from V and 4 bases from J, with 18 bases between. The CDR3 is CASSLGRGGALSTEAFF. CDR3 coding DNA: TGTGCCAGCAGCTTAGGGCGCGGGGGGGCTTTGAGCACTGAAGCTTTCTTT.

This sequence joins TRBV4-3 and TRBJ1-1; D is unclear. This CDR3 spans 16 amino acids. The germline V gene has CDR1 LGHNA and CDR2 YSLEER. The ends were cut back, 0 bases at V and 4 bases at J, with 15 bases in the middle. The CDR3 coding sequence is TGCGCCAGCAGCCAAGACAGTACAGTTTATTCCACTGAAGCTTTCTTT. It translates to CASSQDSTVYSTEAFF.

This chain connects TRBV27 to TRBJ1-4, with no clear D. This CDR3 spans 14 amino acids. Germline V gene lookup returns CDR1 MNHEY and CDR2 SMNVEV (reference sequence). V was trimmed by 2 bases and J by 8 bases, leaving 12 bases between them. The CDR3 nucleotides read TGTGCCAGCAGTTTAAATCTAGGGTTGGAAAAACTGTTTTTT. It specifies CASSLNLGLEKLFF.

The chain has TRBV27 and TRBJ2-5; 7 nucleotides match TRBD2. Germline V gives CDR1 MNHEY, CDR2 SMNVEV (reference sequence). The CDR3 extends over 15 amino acids. With V trimmed by 7 bases and J by 2 bases, 10 bases remained unmatched. The CDR3 is CASNAGVSLQETQYF. The CDR3 DNA follows: TGTGCCAGCAACGCGGGGGTTTCGTTGCAAGAGACCCAGTACTTC.

Notes on this clone: The sample holds other DNA sequences that translate to the same CDR3. The V and J genes are TRBV2 and TRBJ2-3, with TRBD2 matching over 9 bases. Germline V gene lookup returns CDR1 SNHLY and CDR2 FYNNEI. This CDR3 is built from 15 residues. V was pared by 2 bases and J by 0 bases, with 0 bases of the junction left unmatched. In DNA, the CDR3 is TGTGCCAGCAGTGAACTAGCGGGAAGCACAGATACGCAGTATTTT. Encoded protein: CASSELAGSTDTQYF.

With respect to this clone: In the same sample, other DNA sequences code for this CDR3. V usage is TRBV5-1 and J usage is TRBJ2-6; D is uncertain. Germline loops: CDR1 SGHRS, CDR2 YFSETQ. This CDR3 has 14 residues. V lost 3 bases and J lost 0, with 4 bases in between. CDR3: CASSSSSGANVLTF. Written as DNA, the CDR3 is TGCGCCAGCAGCTCCAGCTCTGGGGCCAACGTCCTGACTTTC.

V usage is TRBV15 and J usage is TRBJ1-2; D gene unclear. V shed 0 bases and J shed 8 bases, with 13 bases lying between them. The length of the CDR3 is 14 residues. The germline V gene has CDR1 LNHNV and CDR2 YYDKDF (reference sequence). CDR3 DNA sequence: TGTGCCACCAGCAGAGAGTACGGATCTGAGGGCTACACCTTC. The encoded protein is CATSREYGSEGYTF.

The sample holds a few counts of this clone. This sequence joins TRBV21-1 and TRBJ2-5; the listed D gene, TRBD1, was not tested against the DNA. TRBV21-1 is deemed a pseudogene. CDR3 length equals 15 residues. The CDR3 spells CASSNGWATQETQYF. The CDR3 coding sequence is TGTGCCAGCAGCAATGGGTGGGCAACCCAAGAGACCCAGTACTTC.

Note on this clone: This same CDR3 is encoded by further DNA sequences in the sample. The chain carries TRBV4-2 and TRBJ2-7, with 9 positions matching TRBD1. Unmatched junction bases numbered 3, after V lost 3 bases and J lost 3 bases. This CDR3 is 14 amino acids long. The germline V gene encodes CDR1 LGHNA and CDR2 YNFKEQ. In nucleotides, the CDR3 is TGTGCCAGCAGCCACCCGGGACAGGGCTACGAGCAGTACTTC. It is translated as CASSHPGQGYEQYF.

This chain links TRBV6-6 with TRBJ2-7, with 10 bases identical to TRBD1. The CDR3 runs to 13 residues. V shed 10 bases and J 7 bases; nucleotides not matched to a gene: 10. Looked up from germline, CDR1 is MNHNY and CDR2 is SVGAGI (reference sequence). The DNA of the CDR3 is TGTGCCACCCTGACAGGGGGCTTGGCGGAGCAGTACTTC. Its protein product is CATLTGGLAEQYF.

As to this clone: Other DNA variants within this sample encode the same CDR3. V is TRBV18 and J is TRBJ2-7; unclear D gene. The germline gives CDR1 KGHSH, CDR2 LQKENI. CDR3 size: 12 residues. The germline V and J ends were trimmed by 2 bases and 3 bases, with 5 bases remaining between them. The CDR3 protein is CASSPSSYEQYF. CDR3 nucleotide sequence: TGTGCCAGCTCACCATCCAGCTACGAGCAGTACTTC.

Notes on this clone: The sample holds other DNA sequences that translate to the same CDR3. V usage is TRBV2 and J usage is TRBJ2-3; TRBD2 aligns across 10 bases. Germline values: CDR1 SNHLY, CDR2 FYNNEI. The CDR3 spans 15 residues. V dropped 5 bases and J dropped 0; count of bases not matched to a gene: 2. The CDR3 DNA reads TGTGCCAGCAGTTTAGCGGGGGGAAGCACAGATACGCAGTATTTT. This translates into CASSLAGGSTDTQYF.

This sequence joins TRBV11-2 and TRBJ2-7; D might be TRBD1 or TRBD2, each matching 5 bases. Looked up from germline, CDR1 is SGHAT and CDR2 is FQNNGV. The V gene lost 8 bases and the J gene lost 7 bases, with 12 bases spanning the gap. The CDR3 is made up of 11 amino acids. The CDR3: CASGGGGEQYF. In DNA, the CDR3 is TGTGCCAGCGGGGGTGGAGGAGAGCAGTACTTC. Supplemented by reference TRBV11-2 and TRBJ2-7, the full variable domain reads EAGVAQSPRYKIIEKRQSVAFWCNPISGHATLYWYQQILGQGPKLLIQFQNNGVVDDSQLPKDRFSAERLKGVDSTLKIQPAKLEDSAVYLCASGGGGEQYFGPGTRLTVT.

This clone occurred a few times. The same CDR3 also results from other DNA sequences found in this sample. The chain carries TRBV10-1 and TRBJ2-7; D is unclear. The CDR3 is 12 residues long. Germline V gives CDR1 WNHNN, CDR2 SYGVQD (reference sequence). Trimming pared 3 bases from V and 0 bases from J, leaving 3 bases between. In DNA form, the CDR3 reads TGCGCCAGCAGTGACGGCTCCTACGAGCAGTACTTC. Amino acid sequence: CASSDGSYEQYF.

This sequence joins TRBV29-1 and TRBJ1-1, with 7 bases identical to TRBD1. The CDR3 is 14 residues long. Germline V gene lookup returns CDR1 SQVTM and CDR2 ANQGSEA. The V segment lost 3 bases and the J segment 1 base; nucleotides outside the gene matches: 5. This CDR3 is CSVDSGTENTEAFF. The CDR3 nucleotides are TGCAGCGTTGACTCCGGGACAGAGAACACTGAAGCTTTCTTT.

Here the CDR3 DNA reads TGTGCCACTCGGGACTTCCAAGAGACCCAGTACTTC. Translated: CATRDFQETQYF. V usage is TRBV19 and J usage is TRBJ2-5; D may be TRBD2 (6 bases). This CDR3 spans 12 amino acids. V was shortened by 10 bases and J by 1 base, with 10 bases between the two germline ends. Germline loops: CDR1 LNHDA, CDR2 SQIVND (reference sequence).

The chain employs TRBV11-2 and TRBJ1-3, with D possibly matching TRBD1 (5 bases). Germline CDR1 SGHAT, CDR2 FQNNGV. This CDR3 has 16 amino acids. Trimming removed 5 bases at V and 4 bases at J, with 18 bases between. The CDR3 DNA sequence: TGTGCCAGCAGCGGACGTGGAGGGGCGCTCGGAAACACCATATATTTT. Amino acid sequence: CASSGRGGALGNTIYF.

The V gene is TRBV6-6, the J gene TRBJ2-3; D is possibly TRBD1 or TRBD2 (5 bases each). CDR1 is MNHNY and CDR2 is SVGAGI in the germline V gene (reference sequence). Trimming removed 0 bases at V and 2 bases at J, with 12 bases between. CDR3 length: 16 amino acids. DNA of the CDR3: TGTGCCAGCAGTTACTCATACGGGGCCTTCACAGATACGCAGTATTTT. Translating gives CASSYSYGAFTDTQYF.

This chain uses TRBV4-1 with TRBJ2-7, with D unclear. This CDR3 contains 18 residues. The germline V gene has CDR1 MGHRA and CDR2 YSYEKL. Trimming cost V 0 bases and J 3 bases, with 21 bases left between them. The CDR3 DNA reads as TGCGCCAGCAGCCAAGATCAATCCGAATCGGGCCTCTTCTACGAGCAGTACTTC. Encoded protein: CASSQDQSESGLFYEQYF.

The V gene is TRBV5-4, the J gene TRBJ1-2; 7 bases align to TRBD1. The V gene's germline CDR1 is SGHNT and CDR2 YYREEE (reference sequence). V trimming: 9 bases; J trimming: 3 bases; junction bases outside the gene matches: 11. This CDR3 has 14 residues. CDR3 sequence (DNA): TGTGCCACCTGGGAGGAGGGGGCCTACTATGGCTACACCTTC. Translating it yields CATWEEGAYYGYTF.

This rearrangement joins TRBV11-2 to TRBJ2-1; possible D gene TRBD2, 7 bases. CDR1 SGHAT and CDR2 FQNNGV come from the germline V gene. The CDR3 loop spans 16 amino acids. Trimming cost V 4 bases and J 3 bases, with 16 bases left between them. CDR3 in amino acids: CASSSRGVQGYNEQFF. Here the CDR3 DNA reads TGTGCCAGCAGCTCACGGGGGGTACAGGGCTACAATGAGCAGTTCTTC.

This chain joins TRBV4-2 and TRBJ2-3; 7 nucleotides agree with TRBD1. Germline CDR1 reads LGHNA; CDR2 reads YNFKEQ. The CDR3 is made up of 15 amino acids. Unmatched junction bases numbered 1, after V lost 0 bases and J lost 1 base. This CDR3 reads CASSQDQGGTDTQYF. The CDR3 nucleotides read TGTGCCAGCAGCCAAGATCAGGGGGGCACAGATACGCAGTATTTT.

The genes are TRBV27 and TRBJ2-7; the D is unclear. CDR3 size: 16 residues. V shed 5 bases and J shed 4 bases, with 21 bases lying between them. CDR1 and CDR2 (germline): MNHEY, SMNVEV (reference sequence). This CDR3 reads CASSTGQPPLGYEQYF. The CDR3 bases are TGTGCCAGCAGTACGGGTCAGCCACCTTTAGGGTACGAGCAGTACTTC.